This T cell receptor (beta chain) was identified in a study of T cell responses to AZD1222 COVID-19 vaccine. J gave up 5 bases and V 6 bases, and 2 bases lay outside the gene matches. Germline assignment: CDR1 SGHRS and CDR2 YFSETQ. The CDR3 loop spans 14 amino acids. Produced via immunoSEQ multiplex PCR; TCRdb's table is partial and in-frame only. The sample lists about 180,000 clones; 85% to 90% were seen once. V gene TRBV5-1 combines with J gene TRBJ2-5, with TRBD2 identical over 15 bases. The sequence came from an adult in good health. Sequenced here: peripheral blood, sampled on day 0 of AZD1222 vaccination. CDR3 sequence (DNA): TGCGCCAGCAAAGGACTAGCGGGAGGGGAGACCCAGTACTTC. Protein sequence: CASKGLAGGETQYF.